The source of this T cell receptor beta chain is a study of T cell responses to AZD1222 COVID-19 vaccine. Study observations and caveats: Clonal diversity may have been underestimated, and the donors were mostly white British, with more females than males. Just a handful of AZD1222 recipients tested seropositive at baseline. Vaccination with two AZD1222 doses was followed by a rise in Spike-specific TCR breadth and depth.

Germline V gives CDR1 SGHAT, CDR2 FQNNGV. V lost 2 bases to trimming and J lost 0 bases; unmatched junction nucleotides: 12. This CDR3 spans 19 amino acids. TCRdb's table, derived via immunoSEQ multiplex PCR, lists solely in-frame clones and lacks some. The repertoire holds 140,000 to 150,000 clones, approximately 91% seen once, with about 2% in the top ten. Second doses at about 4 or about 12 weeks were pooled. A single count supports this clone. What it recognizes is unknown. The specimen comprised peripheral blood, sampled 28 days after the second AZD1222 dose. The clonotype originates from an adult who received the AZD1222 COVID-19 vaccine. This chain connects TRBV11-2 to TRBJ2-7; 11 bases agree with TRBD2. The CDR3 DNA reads TGTGCCAGCAGCTTAAGAGGTGTGCCTAGCGGGGGGCGCTCCTACGAGCAGTACTTC. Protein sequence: CASSLRGVPSGGRSYEQYF.